The clone carrying this TCR beta chain was observed a handful of times. Its matching antigen is unknown. Within the sample, other DNA sequences also encode this same CDR3. Here immunoSEQ multiplex PCR was the method, and the copy in TCRdb shows in-frame clones only, minus some. The sample carries around 70,000 clones, over 60% recorded once. CDR3 size: 13 residues. Per the germline V gene, CDR1 is ENHRY and CDR2 is SYGVKD. V was clipped by 4 bases and J by 1 base, with 7 bases between them. This entry belongs to a study of T cell responses to AZD1222 COVID-19 vaccine. Study-wide points: Spike-specific TCR repertoires showed rising breadth and depth after two AZD1222 doses. Donors were largely white British and mainly female; clonal diversity was possibly underestimated. Close to half of all spike-specific TCRs reportedly target regions of the variants that are unmutated.

The sample was peripheral blood, taken on day 0 of AZD1222 vaccination. The chain joins TRBV10-3 to TRBJ1-1; D remains unclear. This TCR came from an adult in good health. Here the CDR3 DNA reads TGTGCCATCAGTGGGGCGGGGAACACTGAAGCTTTCTTT. This translates into CAISGAGNTEAFF.